The 14 T cell receptor beta chains below were found in one sample sequenced in a study of blood T cell repertoires in COVID-19. Sequencing was performed with immunoSEQ multiplex PCR; in TCRdb, only in-frame clones are kept and a portion is missing. The sample contains approximately 220,000 clones, 80% to 85% of which appear only once. The sequenced sample consisted of peripheral blood. Receptors were obtained from a woman in her sixties with acute or convalescent COVID-19.

A single count supports this clone. The rearrangement uses TRBV28 and TRBJ1-1, with D maybe TRBD1 (6 bases). CDR1 and CDR2 from the germline V gene are MDHEN and SYDVKM. The CDR3 spans 14 residues. Trimming took 5 bases from V and 5 from J, leaving 15 bases between them. CDR3 amino acids: CASSLQGITTEAFF. The CDR3 bases are TGTGCCAGCAGTCTGCAGGGGATCACAACTGAAGCTTTCTTT.

The chain is built from TRBV19 and TRBJ1-3; no firm D call. The CDR3 is 14 amino acids. V was shortened by 7 bases and J by 3 bases, with 13 bases between the two germline ends. The germline gives CDR1 LNHDA, CDR2 SQIVND (reference sequence). This CDR3 reads CASTAASVGNTIYF. CDR3 DNA: TGTGCCAGTACGGCGGCGAGTGTTGGAAACACCATATATTTT.

This chain connects TRBV4-2 to TRBJ2-7, with TRBD2 matching over 13 bases. Germline V gives CDR1 LGHNA, CDR2 YNFKEQ. There are 16 residues in the CDR3. With V trimmed by 4 bases and J by 4 bases, 7 bases remained unmatched. Here the CDR3 reads CASSRELAGGRYEQYF. The CDR3 DNA reads TGTGCCAGCAGCCGCGAACTAGCGGGGGGGCGTTACGAGCAGTACTTC.

This clone was seen once. The V gene is TRBV6-5, the J gene TRBJ1-1, with 9 bases lining up with TRBD1. CDR1 and CDR2 (germline): MNHEY, SVGAGI. J was trimmed by 4 bases and V by 4 bases; bases with no gene match: 1. The CDR3 is 13 amino acids. As DNA, the CDR3 is TGTGCCAGCAGTTGGGACAGGGTCACTGAAGCTTTCTTT. This codes for CASSWDRVTEAFF.

This chain joins TRBV6-5 and TRBJ2-7, with a weak D call TRBD2 (5 bases). The CDR3 runs to 13 residues. Germline V gene lookup returns CDR1 MNHEY and CDR2 SVGAGI. The ends were cut back, 7 bases at V and 10 bases at J, with 20 bases in the middle. CDR3 loop: CASKDPGSPQQYF. In DNA, the CDR3 is TGTGCCAGCAAAGACCCGGGAAGCCCTCAACAGTACTTC.

This clone occurred once. The V call is TRBV6-6, the J call TRBJ1-1, with 7 positions matching TRBD1. The V segment lost 6 bases and the J segment 4 bases; nucleotides outside the gene matches: 14. The CDR3 totals 16 residues. Germline CDR1 and CDR2: MNHNY and SVGAGI (reference sequence). CDR3 amino acids: CASSSEQGIGGTEAFF. CDR3 in DNA: TGTGCCAGCAGCTCCGAACAGGGGATTGGGGGCACTGAAGCTTTCTTT.

The V gene is TRBV6-2 or TRBV6-3, the J gene TRBJ2-2, with D possibly being TRBD2 (6 bases). Looked up from germline, CDR1 is MNHEY and CDR2 is SVGEGT. V lost 5 bases, J lost 7 bases, and 14 bases lay in between. This CDR3 spans 14 amino acids. CDR3 region: CASSAGGSVGELFF. The CDR3 region has the DNA TGTGCCAGCAGTGCCGGGGGTAGTGTCGGGGAGCTGTTTTTT.

The chain joins TRBV18 to TRBJ2-3, with D tentatively TRBD2 (6 bases). The CDR3 loop spans 13 amino acids. The V and J ends lost 3 bases and 4 bases respectively, with 8 bases between them. Germline loops: CDR1 KGHSH, CDR2 LQKENI. As DNA, the CDR3 is TGTGCCAGCTCACCGTCGGGGGCAGATACGCAGTATTTT. This codes for CASSPSGADTQYF.

This clone turned up a few times. V and J are TRBV29-1 and TRBJ1-1; 10 bases agree with TRBD1. J was trimmed by 0 bases and V by 5 bases; bases with no gene match: 3. The CDR3 is 14 residues long. Germline V gene sequence: CDR1 SQVTM, CDR2 ANQGSEA. CDR3 DNA: TGCAGCGTTAGGACAGGGGGGATGAACACTGAAGCTTTCTTT. Amino acid sequence: CSVRTGGMNTEAFF.

This clone appeared once. Distinct nucleotide sequences in the sample also encode this CDR3. The chain recombines TRBV2 with TRBJ2-1; TRBD1 matches at 7 bases. V gave up 8 bases and J gave up 0 bases; unmatched junction bases: 4. CDR1 and CDR2 (germline): SNHLY, FYNNEI. The CDR3 is 14 residues long. CDR3 protein: CASSRQGSYNEQFF. The CDR3 nucleotides read TGTGCCAGCTCCCGACAGGGCTCCTACAATGAGCAGTTCTTC.

This clone was counted between two and nine times. The gene calls are TRBV19 and TRBJ1-1; perhaps TRBD1 as D (5 bases). CDR3 length: 16 amino acids. V lost 0 bases and J 1 base, leaving 12 bases between the germline ends. Germline values: CDR1 LNHDA, CDR2 SQIVND (reference sequence). This CDR3 reads CASSIDWGRANTEAFF. The CDR3 DNA is TGTGCCAGTAGTATAGATTGGGGCAGGGCGAACACTGAAGCTTTCTTT.

V gene TRBV3-1 (or the pseudogene TRBV3-2) combines with J gene TRBJ1-2, with 8 bases fitting TRBD1. Germline trimming cut 4 bases from V and 5 bases from J; bases unmatched to any gene: 6. The CDR3 consists of 14 residues. The V gene's germline CDR1 is LGHDT and CDR2 YNNKEL (reference sequence). CDR3 region: CASSRDRLGYGYTF. The CDR3, as DNA: TGTGCCAGCAGCCGGGACAGGCTCGGGTATGGCTACACCTTC.

The CDR3 DNA follows: TGTGCCAGTAGCACGACAGGGAGCAATTCACCCCTCCACTTT. Amino acid sequence: CASSTTGSNSPLHF. The chain is built from TRBV19 and TRBJ1-6; 7 bases are shared with TRBD1. Germline CDR1 and CDR2: LNHDA and SQIVND (reference sequence). With V trimmed by 6 bases and J by 7 bases, 6 bases remained unmatched. This CDR3 has 14 residues.

The rearrangement uses TRBV7-3 and TRBJ2-3; 8 bases are a match to TRBD1. The CDR3 runs 15 residues. Germline loops: CDR1 SGHTA, CDR2 FQGTGA. The V and J ends lost 5 bases and 2 bases, in that order; junction bases with no gene match: 6. The CDR3 region has the DNA TGTGCCAGCAGCGTGACAGGGGCCCTCACAGATACGCAGTATTTT. Translated: CASSVTGALTDTQYF.